The T cell receptor (beta chain) described here comes from a study of metastatic and nonmetastatic thyroid tumors. Concerning this clone: One end of the junction varies from germline; a read error may be responsible.

CDR1 SGHTA and CDR2 FQGNSA come from the germline V gene. The CDR3 loop spans 13 amino acids. Using MiXCR, TCRdb reanalyzed the PCR reads. The sample lists about 38,000 clones; around half were seen once. Thyroid surgery was preceded by no treatment in any patient. The specimen sequenced was tumor tissue. V and J are TRBV7-2 and TRBJ2-2; 11 bases are a match to TRBD2. This clonotype was sampled from a male donor with papillary thyroid cancer or a benign thyroid nodule (not recorded which). Some clones in this sample may be carry-over from other donors' samples. CDR3 sequence (DNA): TGTGCCAGCAGACTAGCGGGAGCCGGGGAGCTGGTTTTT. It is translated as CASRLAGAGELVF.